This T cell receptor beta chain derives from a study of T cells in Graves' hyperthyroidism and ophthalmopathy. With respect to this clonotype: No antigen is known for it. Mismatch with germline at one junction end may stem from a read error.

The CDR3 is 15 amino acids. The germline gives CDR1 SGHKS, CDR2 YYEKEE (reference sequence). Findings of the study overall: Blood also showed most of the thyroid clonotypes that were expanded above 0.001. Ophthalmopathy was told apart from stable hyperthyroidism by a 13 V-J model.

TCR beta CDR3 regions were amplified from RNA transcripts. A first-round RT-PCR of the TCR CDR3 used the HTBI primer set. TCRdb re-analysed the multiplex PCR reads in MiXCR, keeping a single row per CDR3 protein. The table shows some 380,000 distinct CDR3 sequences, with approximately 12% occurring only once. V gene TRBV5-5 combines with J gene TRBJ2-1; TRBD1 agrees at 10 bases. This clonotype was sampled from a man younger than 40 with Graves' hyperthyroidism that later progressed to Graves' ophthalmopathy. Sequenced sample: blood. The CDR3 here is CASSNRDRGRDEQFF. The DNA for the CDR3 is TGCGCCAGCAGCAACCGGGACAGGGGTAGGGATGAGCAGTTCTTC.